A single sample is the source of the 8 T cell receptor beta chains below, sequenced in a study of neoadjuvant nivolumab and ipilimumab in lung cancer. Profiling relied on immunoSEQ multiplex PCR, and the TCRdb table lists in-frame clones only, not all of them. This table has fewer than 20,000 clones, about 89% appearing once. The sequences come from peripheral blood, collected before neoadjuvant nivolumab, alone or with ipilimumab. All receptors derive from an adult with non-small cell lung cancer.

V usage is TRBV7-2 and J usage is TRBJ2-1; 8 bases map to TRBD1. Germline V CDR1 and CDR2: SGHTA, FQGNSA. The CDR3 is 15 amino acids. The junction had 8 bases not matched to a gene; V was cut back by 1 base and J by 9 bases. CDR3 sequence reads: CASSLGTGNGGEQFF. DNA for the CDR3: TGTGCCAGCAGCTTAGGGACAGGGAATGGGGGTGAGCAGTTCTTC.

This clone was observed a single time. The chain has TRBV5-4 and TRBJ2-3; a possible D gene is TRBD2 (6 bases). V gave up 0 bases and J gave up 2 bases, with 16 bases separating them. Germline CDR1 reads SGHNT; CDR2 reads YYREEE (reference sequence). The CDR3 runs 17 residues. CDR3 amino acids: CASSLGVGGTLTDTQYF. The CDR3 DNA reads TGTGCCAGCAGCTTGGGGGTGGGCGGGACTCTCACAGATACGCAGTATTTT.

V is TRBV10-3 and J is TRBJ1-2; D is unclear. Trimming pared 0 bases from V and 4 bases from J, leaving 9 bases between. The CDR3 covers 14 residues. The V gene's germline CDR1 is ENHRY and CDR2 SYGVKD. DNA for the CDR3: TGTGCCATCAGTGAGTCATCTTTGCGCTATGGCTACACCTTC. Protein product: CAISESSLRYGYTF.

This chain joins TRBV10-3 and TRBJ1-5; D is unclear. CDR3 length equals 13 residues. Trimming left V 6 bases short and J 8 bases short, with 14 bases between. CDR1 is ENHRY, CDR2 SYGVKD, per germline. CDR3 in amino acids: CAISREPTEPQHF. For the CDR3, the DNA is TGTGCCATCAGCCGGGAGCCTACTGAGCCCCAGCATTTT.

The rearrangement uses TRBV2 and TRBJ2-7, with D possibly matching TRBD1 (5 bases). Trimming shortened V by 10 bases and J by 0 bases, and 13 bases separated the two germline ends. The V gene's germline CDR1 is SNHLY and CDR2 FYNNEI. The CDR3 extends over 13 amino acids. Written as DNA, the CDR3 is TGTGCCACCCGACAGACCTTCTCCTACGAGCAGTACTTC. Encoded protein: CATRQTFSYEQYF.

J is TRBJ1-1 and V is TRBV6-6; maybe TRBD1 (6 bases). The CDR3 extends over 15 amino acids. Germline-derived CDR1 and CDR2 are MNHNY and SVGAGI (reference sequence). V lost 6 bases and J 1 base, leaving 15 bases between the germline ends. The CDR3 DNA reads TGTGCCAGCAGCACCGAGGGACAAAAGAACACTGAAGCTTTCTTT. Amino acid sequence: CASSTEGQKNTEAFF.

This rearrangement joins TRBV6-5 to TRBJ2-3; TRBD2 matches at 9 bases. Trimming cost V 6 bases and J 2 bases; bases outside gene matches: 3. CDR1 and CDR2 (germline): MNHEY, SVGAGI. CDR3 size: 14 residues. The CDR3 region is CASRTSGDTDTQYF. In DNA form, the CDR3 reads TGTGCCAGCAGGACTAGCGGTGACACAGATACGCAGTATTTT.

The chain links TRBV5-1 to TRBJ1-2; D is uncertain. Germline CDR1 SGHRS, CDR2 YFSETQ. Deletions cut 4 bases from V and 1 base from J, with 8 bases between. CDR3 length: 13 residues. The DNA of the CDR3 is TGCGCCAGCAGCCCGGAGTATAACTATGGCTACACCTTC. This translates into CASSPEYNYGYTF.